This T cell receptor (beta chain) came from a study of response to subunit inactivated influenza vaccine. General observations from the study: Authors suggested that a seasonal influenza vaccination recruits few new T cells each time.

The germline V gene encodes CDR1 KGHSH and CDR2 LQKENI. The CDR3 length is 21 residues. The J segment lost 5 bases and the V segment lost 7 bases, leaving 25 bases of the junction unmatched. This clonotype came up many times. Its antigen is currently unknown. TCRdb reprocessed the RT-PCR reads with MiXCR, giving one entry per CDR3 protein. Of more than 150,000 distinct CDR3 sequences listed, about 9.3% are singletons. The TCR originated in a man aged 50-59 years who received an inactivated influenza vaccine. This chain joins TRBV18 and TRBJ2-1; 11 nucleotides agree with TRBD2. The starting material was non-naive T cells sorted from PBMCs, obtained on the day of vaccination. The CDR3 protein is CASLGQQTGLAAPATNNEQFF. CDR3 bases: TGTGCCAGCTTGGGACAGCAAACGGGACTAGCGGCCCCCGCTACGAACAATGAGCAGTTCTTC. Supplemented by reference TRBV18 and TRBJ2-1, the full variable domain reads NAGVMQNPRHLVRRRGQEARLRCSPMKGHSHVYWYRQLPEEGLKFMVYLQKENIIDESGMPKERFSAEFPKEGPSILRIQQVVRGDSAAYFCASLGQQTGLAAPATNNEQFFGPGTRLTVL.